This TCR beta chain is drawn from a study of T cell responses to AZD1222 COVID-19 vaccine. Study results and caveats: Reportedly, nearly half the spike-specific TCRs target unmutated variant regions. Clonal diversity may have been underestimated in mostly white British donors.

The V end lost 4 bases, the J end lost 10 bases, and 11 bases lay between the germline ends. The CDR3 has 13 residues. The V gene's germline CDR1 is SGHTA and CDR2 FQGNSA. Profiled with immunoSEQ multiplex PCR; TCRdb holds only in-frame clones, not every one. The sample lists 60,000 to 70,000 clones, roughly 80% occurring once. This clone was found a few times. What it recognizes is unknown. The sample was peripheral blood, taken on day 0 of AZD1222 vaccination. This chain links TRBV7-2 with TRBJ1-6; a weak D match, TRBD1 (5 bases). This TCR came from an adult in good health. CDR3 bases: TGTGCCAGCAGCTACTCAGGGAGCTCACCCCTCCACTTT. As protein: CASSYSGSSPLHF.